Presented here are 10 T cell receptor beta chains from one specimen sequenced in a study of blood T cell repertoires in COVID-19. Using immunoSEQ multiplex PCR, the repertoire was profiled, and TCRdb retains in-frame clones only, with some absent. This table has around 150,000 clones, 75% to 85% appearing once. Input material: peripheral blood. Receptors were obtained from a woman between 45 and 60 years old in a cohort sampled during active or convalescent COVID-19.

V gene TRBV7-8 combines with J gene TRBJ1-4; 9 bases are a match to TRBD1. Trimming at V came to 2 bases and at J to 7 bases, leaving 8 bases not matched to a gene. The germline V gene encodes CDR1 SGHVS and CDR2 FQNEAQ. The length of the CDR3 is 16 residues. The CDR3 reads CASSLPRGTGIEKLFF. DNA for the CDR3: TGTGCCAGCAGCTTACCTCGCGGGACAGGGATTGAAAAACTGTTTTTT.

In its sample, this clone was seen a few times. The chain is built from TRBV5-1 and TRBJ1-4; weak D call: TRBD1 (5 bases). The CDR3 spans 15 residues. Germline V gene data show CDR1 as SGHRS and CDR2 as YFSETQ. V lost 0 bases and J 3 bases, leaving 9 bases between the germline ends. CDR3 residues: CASSLGWGANEKLFF. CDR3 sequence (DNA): TGCGCCAGCAGCTTGGGCTGGGGGGCTAATGAAAAACTGTTTTTT.

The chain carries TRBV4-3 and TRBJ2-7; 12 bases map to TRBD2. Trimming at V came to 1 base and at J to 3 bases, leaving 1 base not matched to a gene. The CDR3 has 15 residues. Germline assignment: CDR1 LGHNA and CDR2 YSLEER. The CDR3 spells CASSQGLAGDYEQYF. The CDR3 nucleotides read TGCGCCAGCAGCCAAGGACTAGCGGGGGACTACGAGCAGTACTTC.

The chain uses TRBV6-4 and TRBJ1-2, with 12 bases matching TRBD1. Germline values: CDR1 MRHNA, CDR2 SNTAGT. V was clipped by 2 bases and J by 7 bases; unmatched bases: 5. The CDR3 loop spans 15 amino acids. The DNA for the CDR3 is TGTGCCAGCAGTGACGGGACAGGGGGCGTCGGTGGCTACACCTTC. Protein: CASSDGTGGVGGYTF.

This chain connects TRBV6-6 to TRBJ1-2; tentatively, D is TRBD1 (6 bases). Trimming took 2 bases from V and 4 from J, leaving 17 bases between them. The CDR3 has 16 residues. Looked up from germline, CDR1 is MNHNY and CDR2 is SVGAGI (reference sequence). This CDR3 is CASSYPRGGPIYGYTF. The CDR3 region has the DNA TGTGCCAGCAGTTACCCGAGGGGGGGCCCCATCTATGGCTACACCTTC.

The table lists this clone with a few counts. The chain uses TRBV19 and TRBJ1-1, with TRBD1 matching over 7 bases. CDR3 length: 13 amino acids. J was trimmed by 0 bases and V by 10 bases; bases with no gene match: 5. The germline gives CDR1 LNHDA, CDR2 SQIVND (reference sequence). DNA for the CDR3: TGTGCCACCAGGGACAGAATGAACACTGAAGCTTTCTTT. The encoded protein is CATRDRMNTEAFF.

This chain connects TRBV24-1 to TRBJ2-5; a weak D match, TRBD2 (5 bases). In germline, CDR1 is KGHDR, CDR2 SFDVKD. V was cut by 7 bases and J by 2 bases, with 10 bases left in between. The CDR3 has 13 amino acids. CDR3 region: CATRRGPQETQYF. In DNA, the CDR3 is TGTGCCACCAGGCGAGGGCCTCAAGAGACCCAGTACTTC.

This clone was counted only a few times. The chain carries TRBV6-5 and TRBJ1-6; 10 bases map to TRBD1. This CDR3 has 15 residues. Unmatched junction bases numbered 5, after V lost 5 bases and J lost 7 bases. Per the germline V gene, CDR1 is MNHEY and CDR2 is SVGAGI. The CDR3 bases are TGTGCCAGCAGTCTCGGACAGGGGGGCAATTCACCCCTCCACTTT. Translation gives CASSLGQGGNSPLHF.

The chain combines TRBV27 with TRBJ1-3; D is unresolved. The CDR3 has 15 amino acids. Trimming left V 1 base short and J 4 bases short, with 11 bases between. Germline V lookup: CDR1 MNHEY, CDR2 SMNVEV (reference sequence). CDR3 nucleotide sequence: TGTGCCAGCAGTTTATGGGCGGGTTCGGGAAACACCATATATTTT. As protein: CASSLWAGSGNTIYF.

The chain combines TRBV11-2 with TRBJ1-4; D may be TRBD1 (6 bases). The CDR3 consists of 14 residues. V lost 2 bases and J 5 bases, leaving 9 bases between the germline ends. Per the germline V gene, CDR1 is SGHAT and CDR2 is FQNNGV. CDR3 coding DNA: TGTGCCAGCAGCTTAAGCCAGGGGAATGAAAAACTGTTTTTT. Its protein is CASSLSQGNEKLFF.